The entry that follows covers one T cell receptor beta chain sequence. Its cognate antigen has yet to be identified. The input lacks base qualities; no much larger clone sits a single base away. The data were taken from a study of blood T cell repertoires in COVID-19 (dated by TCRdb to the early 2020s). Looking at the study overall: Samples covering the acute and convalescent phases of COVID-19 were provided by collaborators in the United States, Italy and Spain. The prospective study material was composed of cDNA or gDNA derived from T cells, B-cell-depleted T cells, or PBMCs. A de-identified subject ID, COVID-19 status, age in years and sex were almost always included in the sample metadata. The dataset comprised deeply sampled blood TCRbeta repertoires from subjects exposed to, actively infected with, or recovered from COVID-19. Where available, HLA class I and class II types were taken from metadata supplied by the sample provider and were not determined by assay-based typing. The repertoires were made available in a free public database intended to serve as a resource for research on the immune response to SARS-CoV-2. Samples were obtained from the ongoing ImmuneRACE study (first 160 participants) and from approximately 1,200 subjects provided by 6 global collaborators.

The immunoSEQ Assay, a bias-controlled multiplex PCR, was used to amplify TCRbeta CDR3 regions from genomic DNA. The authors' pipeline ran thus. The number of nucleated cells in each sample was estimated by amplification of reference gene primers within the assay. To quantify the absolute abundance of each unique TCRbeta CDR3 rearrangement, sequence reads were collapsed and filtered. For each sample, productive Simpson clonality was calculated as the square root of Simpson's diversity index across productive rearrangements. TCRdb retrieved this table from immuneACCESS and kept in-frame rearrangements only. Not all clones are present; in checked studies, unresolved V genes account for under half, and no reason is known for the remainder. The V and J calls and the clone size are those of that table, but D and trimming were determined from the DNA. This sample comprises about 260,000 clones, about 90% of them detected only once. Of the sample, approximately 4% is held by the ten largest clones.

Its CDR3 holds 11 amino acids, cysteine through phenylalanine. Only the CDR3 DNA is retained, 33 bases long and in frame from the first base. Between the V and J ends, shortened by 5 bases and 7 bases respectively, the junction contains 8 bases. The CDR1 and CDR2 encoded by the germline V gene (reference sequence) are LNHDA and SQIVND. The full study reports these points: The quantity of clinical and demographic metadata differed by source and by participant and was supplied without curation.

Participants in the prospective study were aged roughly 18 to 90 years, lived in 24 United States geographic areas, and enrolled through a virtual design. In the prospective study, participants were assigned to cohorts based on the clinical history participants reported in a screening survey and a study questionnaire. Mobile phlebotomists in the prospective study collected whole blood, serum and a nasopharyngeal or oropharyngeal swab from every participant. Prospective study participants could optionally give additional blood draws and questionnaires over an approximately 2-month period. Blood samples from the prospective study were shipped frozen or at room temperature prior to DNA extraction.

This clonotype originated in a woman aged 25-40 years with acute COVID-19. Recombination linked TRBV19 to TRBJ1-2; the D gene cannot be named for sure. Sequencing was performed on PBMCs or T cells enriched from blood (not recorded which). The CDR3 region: CASSLGPGYTF. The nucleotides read TGTGCCAGTAGTTTGGGCCCTGGCTACACCTTC.